The rows below give T cell receptor beta chains drawn from one sample of a study of blood T cells in healthy people across ages. TCRdb reprocessed the 5' RACE reads via MiXCR and lists one record per CDR3 protein. The data contain around 670,000 distinct CDR3 sequences, about 28% of them singletons. Sequencing was performed on blood. Receptors originate from a woman older than 75 in good health. Both conserved end residues are part of each CDR3. A D gene is named only where the DNA matches it firmly. Expanded clones are given a class, and other clones once, few, many or no size at all.

- many TRBJ1-2 TRBV28 CASSPPANYGYTF TGTGCCAGCAGTCCCCCAGCTAACTATGGCTACACCTTC
- many TRBJ1-2 TRBV7-2 CASSFPVGGYTF TGTGCCAGCAGCTTTCCTGTGGGGGGCTACACCTTC
TRBD2 - TRBJ2-1 TRBV20-1 CSAGGGGDEQFF TGCAGTGCGGGCGGGGGAGGGGATGAGCAGTTCTTC
TRBD1 few TRBJ2-3 TRBV30 CAWSEGAAADTQYF TGTGCCTGGAGTGAGGGGGCCGCGGCAGATACGCAGTATTTT
- few TRBJ2-7 TRBV20-1 CSASHRDKHTYNEQYF TGCAGTGCTAGCCACCGGGACAAACACACCTACAATGAGCAGTACTTC
TRBD2 many TRBJ2-7 TRBV4-1 CASSQQTSGGGRQYF TGCGCCAGCAGCCAACAGACTAGCGGGGGGGGTAGGCAGTACTTC
TRBD1 many TRBJ2-1 TRBV30 CAYTGTGYNEQFF TGTGCCTATACCGGGACAGGCTACAATGAGCAGTTCTTC
- - TRBJ1-1 TRBV20-1 CSARDALPGAYTEAFF TGCAGTGCTAGGGACGCCCTCCCCGGGGCATATACTGAAGCTTTCTTT
- - TRBJ1-1 TRBV9 CASSPTFQGEAFF TGTGCCAGCAGCCCTACCTTTCAGGGGGAAGCTTTCTTT
- few TRBJ1-6 TRBV5-6 CASSLGHNSPLHF TGTGCCAGCAGCTTGGGCCATAATTCACCCCTCCACTTT
- - TRBJ1-1 TRBV6-2/TRBV6-3 CASSDWGAANTEAFF TGTGCCAGCAGTGACTGGGGGGCGGCGAACACTGAAGCTTTCTTT
TRBD1 many TRBJ2-3 TRBV7-2 CASSLGAGGATDTQYF TGTGCCAGCAGCTTAGGGGCAGGGGGCGCAACAGATACGCAGTATTTT
- few TRBJ1-1 TRBV7-9 CASSSYMTTVNTEAFF TGTGCCAGCAGCTCCTATATGACGACGGTGAACACTGAAGCTTTCTTT
TRBD1 many TRBJ2-7 TRBV20-1 CSASKPGQGSYEQYF TGCAGTGCTAGCAAACCGGGACAGGGTTCCTACGAGCAGTACTTC
TRBD1 - TRBJ1-2 TRBV6-5 CASSRSGTGVNYGYTF TGTGCCAGCAGCCGCTCCGGGACAGGGGTTAACTATGGCTACACCTTC
- few TRBJ1-5 TRBV6-5 CASSHSAGGRNQPQHF TGTGCCAGCAGTCACTCGGCGGGGGGAAGAAATCAGCCCCAGCATTTT
- many TRBJ2-5 TRBV9 CASSVDLQTQYF TGTGCCAGCAGCGTAGATTTGCAGACCCAGTACTTC
TRBD1 many TRBJ2-7 TRBV11-2 CASSLRGGQGYEQYF TGTGCCAGCAGCCTTAGGGGTGGACAGGGCTACGAGCAGTACTTC
- many TRBJ1-2 TRBV4-3 CASSRAGGDYGYTF TGCGCCAGCAGCCGGGCCGGGGGGGACTATGGCTACACCTTC
- many TRBJ1-1 TRBV12-5 CASGLSPGPVMEAFF TGTGCTAGTGGGCTTTCGCCGGGGCCCGTAATGGAAGCTTTCTTT
- - TRBJ2-5 TRBV7-8 CASSLEYRVEETQYF TGTGCCAGCAGCTTAGAGTACAGGGTAGAGGAGACCCAGTACTTC
- few TRBJ1-2 TRBV2 CASSEGQSYGYTF TGTGCCAGCAGTGAAGGGCAGAGCTATGGCTACACCTTC
TRBD1 - TRBJ1-6 TRBV20-1 CSARDDRGSYSPLHF TGCAGTGCTAGAGATGACAGGGGTTCCTATTCACCCCTCCACTTT
- many TRBJ2-7 TRBV15 CATSREKQVSSYEQYF TGTGCCACCAGCAGAGAGAAACAGGTCAGCTCCTACGAGCAGTACTTC
- many TRBJ2-1 TRBV7-3 CASSLTGGGGEQFF TGTGCCAGCAGCTTGACTGGAGGGGGTGGTGAGCAGTTCTTC
- many TRBJ2-7 TRBV6-2/TRBV6-3 CASKMSGDHEQYF TGTGCCAGCAAGATGTCAGGGGACCACGAGCAGTACTTC
TRBD1 - TRBJ2-1 TRBV2 CASDRGEQFF TGTGCCAGCGACAGGGGCGAGCAGTTCTTC
- - TRBJ2-7 TRBV20-1 CSARSGHLGTYEQYF TGCAGTGCTAGGTCCGGGCATTTGGGGACCTACGAGCAGTACTTC
TRBD1 many TRBJ1-6 TRBV12-3/TRBV12-4 CASSLGDRGLLSSYNSPLHF TGTGCCAGCAGTTTAGGGGACAGGGGGCTCCTGAGCTCCTATAATTCACCCCTCCACTTT
- many TRBJ2-3 TRBV7-2 CASKRDTYTDTQYF TGTGCCAGCAAACGGGACACCTACACAGATACGCAGTATTTT
TRBD2 few TRBJ2-7 TRBV12-3/TRBV12-4 CASSPKRGSYNEQYF TGTGCCAGCAGCCCTAAGCGGGGGTCCTACAATGAGCAGTACTTC
- many TRBJ2-7 TRBV13 CASSRNSYEQYF TGTGCCAGCAGCCGCAACTCCTACGAGCAGTACTTC